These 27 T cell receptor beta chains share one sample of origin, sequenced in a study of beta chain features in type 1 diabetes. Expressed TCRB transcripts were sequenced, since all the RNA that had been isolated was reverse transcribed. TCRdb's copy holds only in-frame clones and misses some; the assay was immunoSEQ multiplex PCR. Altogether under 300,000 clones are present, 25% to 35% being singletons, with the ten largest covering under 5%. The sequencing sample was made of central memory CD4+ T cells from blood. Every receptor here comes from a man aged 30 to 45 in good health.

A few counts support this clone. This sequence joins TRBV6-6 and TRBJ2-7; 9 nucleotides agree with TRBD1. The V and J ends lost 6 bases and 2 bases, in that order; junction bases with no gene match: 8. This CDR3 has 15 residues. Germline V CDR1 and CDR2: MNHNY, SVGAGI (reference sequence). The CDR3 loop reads CASREPGQGPYEQYF. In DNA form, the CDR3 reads TGTGCCAGCAGAGAGCCGGGACAGGGCCCCTACGAGCAGTACTTC.

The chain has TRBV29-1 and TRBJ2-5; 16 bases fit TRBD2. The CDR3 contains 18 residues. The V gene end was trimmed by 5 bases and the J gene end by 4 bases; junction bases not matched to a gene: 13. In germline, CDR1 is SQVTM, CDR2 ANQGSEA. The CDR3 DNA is TGCAGCGTTACTACCGGGACTAGCGGGAGGGGGCCGAGAGAGACCCAGTACTTC. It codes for CSVTTGTSGRGPRETQYF.

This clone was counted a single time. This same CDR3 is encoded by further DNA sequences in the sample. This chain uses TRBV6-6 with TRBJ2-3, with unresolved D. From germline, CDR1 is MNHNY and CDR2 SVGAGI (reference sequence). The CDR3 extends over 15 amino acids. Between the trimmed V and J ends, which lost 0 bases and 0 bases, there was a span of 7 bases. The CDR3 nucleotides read TGTGCCAGCAGTTACTCGAGGCCTAGCACAGATACGCAGTATTTT. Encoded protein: CASSYSRPSTDTQYF.

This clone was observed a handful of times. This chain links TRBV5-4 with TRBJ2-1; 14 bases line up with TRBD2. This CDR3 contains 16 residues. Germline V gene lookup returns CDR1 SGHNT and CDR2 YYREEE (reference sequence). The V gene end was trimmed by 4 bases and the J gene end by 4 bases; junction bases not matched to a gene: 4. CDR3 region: CASSPRLAGGYNEQFF. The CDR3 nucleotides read TGTGCCAGCAGCCCGAGACTAGCGGGAGGGTACAATGAGCAGTTCTTC.

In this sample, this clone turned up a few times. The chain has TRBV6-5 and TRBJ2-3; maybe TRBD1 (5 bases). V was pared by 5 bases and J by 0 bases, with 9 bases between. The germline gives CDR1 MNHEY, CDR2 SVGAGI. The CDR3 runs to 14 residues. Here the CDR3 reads CASSDAGSTDTQYF. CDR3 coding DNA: TGTGCCAGCAGTGACGCAGGGAGCACAGATACGCAGTATTTT.

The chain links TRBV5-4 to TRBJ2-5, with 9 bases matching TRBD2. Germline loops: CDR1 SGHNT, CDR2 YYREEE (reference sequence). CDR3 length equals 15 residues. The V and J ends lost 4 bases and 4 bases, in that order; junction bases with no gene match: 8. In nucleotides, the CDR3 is TGTGCCAGCAGCCGGACTAGCGAGCTAGGAGAGACCCAGTACTTC. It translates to CASSRTSELGETQYF.

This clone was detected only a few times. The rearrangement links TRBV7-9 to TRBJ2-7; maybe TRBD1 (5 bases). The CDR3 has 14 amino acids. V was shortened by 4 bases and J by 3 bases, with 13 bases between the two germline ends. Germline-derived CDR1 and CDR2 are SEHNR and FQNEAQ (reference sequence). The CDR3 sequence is CASSSPRTLYEQYF. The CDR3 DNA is TGTGCCAGCAGCTCCCCCCGGACACTCTACGAGCAGTACTTC.

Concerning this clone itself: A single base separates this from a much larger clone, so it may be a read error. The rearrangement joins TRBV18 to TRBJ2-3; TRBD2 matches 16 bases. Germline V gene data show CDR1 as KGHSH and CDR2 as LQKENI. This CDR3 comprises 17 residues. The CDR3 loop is CASAPGLAGGPADTQYF. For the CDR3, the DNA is TGTGCCAGCGCACCGGGACTAGCGGGAGGGCCCGCAGATACGCAGTATTTT.

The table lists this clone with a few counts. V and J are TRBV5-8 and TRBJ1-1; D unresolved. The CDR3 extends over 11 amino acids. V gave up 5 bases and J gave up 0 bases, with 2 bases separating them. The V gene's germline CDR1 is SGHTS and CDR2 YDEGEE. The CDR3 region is CASSLNTEAFF. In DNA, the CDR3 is TGTGCCAGCAGTCTGAACACTGAAGCTTTCTTT.

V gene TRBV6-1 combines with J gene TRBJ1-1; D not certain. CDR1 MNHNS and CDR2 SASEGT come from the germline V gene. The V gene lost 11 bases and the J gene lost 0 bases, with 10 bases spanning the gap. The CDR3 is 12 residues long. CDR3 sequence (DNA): TGTGCCGTGTCGTGGCTGAACACTGAAGCTTTCTTT. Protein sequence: CAVSWLNTEAFF.

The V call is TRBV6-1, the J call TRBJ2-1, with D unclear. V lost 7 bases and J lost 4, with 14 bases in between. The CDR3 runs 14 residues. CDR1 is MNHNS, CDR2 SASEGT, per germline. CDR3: CASTLSPEYNEQFF. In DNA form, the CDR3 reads TGTGCCAGCACCCTCTCCCCTGAGTACAATGAGCAGTTCTTC.

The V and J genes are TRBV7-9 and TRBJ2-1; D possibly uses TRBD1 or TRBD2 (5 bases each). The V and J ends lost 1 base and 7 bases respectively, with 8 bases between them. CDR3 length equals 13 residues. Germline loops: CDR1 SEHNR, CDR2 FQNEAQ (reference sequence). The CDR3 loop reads CASSLGGINEQFF. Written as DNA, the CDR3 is TGTGCCAGCAGCTTAGGGGGGATTAATGAGCAGTTCTTC.

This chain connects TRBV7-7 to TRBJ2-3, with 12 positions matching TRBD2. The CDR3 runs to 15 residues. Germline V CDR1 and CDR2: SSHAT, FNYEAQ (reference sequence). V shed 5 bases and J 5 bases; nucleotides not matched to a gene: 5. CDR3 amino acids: CASSASGRARDTQYF. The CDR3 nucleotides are TGTGCCAGCAGCGCTAGCGGGAGGGCCAGAGATACGCAGTATTTT.

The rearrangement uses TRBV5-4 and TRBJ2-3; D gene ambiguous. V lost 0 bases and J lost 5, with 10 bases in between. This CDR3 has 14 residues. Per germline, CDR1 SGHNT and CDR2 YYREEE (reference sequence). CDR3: CASSLEGHQDTQYF. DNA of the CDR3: TGTGCCAGCAGCTTGGAAGGGCATCAAGATACGCAGTATTTT. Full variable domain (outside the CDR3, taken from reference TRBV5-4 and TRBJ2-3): ETGVTQSPTHLIKTRGQQVTLRCSSQSGHNTVSWYQQALGQGPQFIFQYYREEENGRGNFPPRFSGLQFPNYSSELNVNALELDDSALYLCASSLEGHQDTQYFGPGTRLTVL.

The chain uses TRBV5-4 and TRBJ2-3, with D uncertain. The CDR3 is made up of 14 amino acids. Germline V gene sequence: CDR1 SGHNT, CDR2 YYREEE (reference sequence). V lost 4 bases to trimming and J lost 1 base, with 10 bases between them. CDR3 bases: TGTGCCAGCAGCAACGGACCAGGCACAGATACGCAGTATTTT. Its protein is CASSNGPGTDTQYF. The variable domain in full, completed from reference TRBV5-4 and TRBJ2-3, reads ETGVTQSPTHLIKTRGQQVTLRCSSQSGHNTVSWYQQALGQGPQFIFQYYREEENGRGNFPPRFSGLQFPNYSSELNVNALELDDSALYLCASSNGPGTDTQYFGPGTRLTVL.

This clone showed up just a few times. CDR3 sequence: CASSPSRRATEAFF. The CDR3 DNA is TGTGCCAGCAGCCCCAGCCGAAGGGCCACTGAAGCTTTCTTT. The chain is built from TRBV7-2 and TRBJ1-1; D is undetermined. The CDR3 runs to 14 residues. V lost 5 bases and J lost 4, with 14 bases in between. CDR1 is SGHTA and CDR2 is FQGNSA in the germline V gene.

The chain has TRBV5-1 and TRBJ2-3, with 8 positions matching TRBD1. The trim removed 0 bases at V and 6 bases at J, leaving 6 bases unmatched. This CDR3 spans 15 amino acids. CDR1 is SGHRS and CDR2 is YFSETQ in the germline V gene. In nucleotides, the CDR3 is TGCGCCAGCAGCTTGGACCCCGCAGGGGGCGATACGCAGTATTTT. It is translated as CASSLDPAGGDTQYF.

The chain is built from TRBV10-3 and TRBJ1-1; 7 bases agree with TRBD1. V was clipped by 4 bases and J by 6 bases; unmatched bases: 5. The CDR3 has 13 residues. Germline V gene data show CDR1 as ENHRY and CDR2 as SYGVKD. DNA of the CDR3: TGTGCCATCAGTGGTACCGGGACAGCTGAAGCTTTCTTT. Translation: CAISGTGTAEAFF.

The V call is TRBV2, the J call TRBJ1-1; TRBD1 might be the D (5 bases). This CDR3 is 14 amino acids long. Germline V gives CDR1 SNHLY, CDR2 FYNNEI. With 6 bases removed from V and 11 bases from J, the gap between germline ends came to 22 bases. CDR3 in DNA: TGTGCCAGCAGCGAGCAGGGTGAGATTGACTGGGCTTTCTTT. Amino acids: CASSEQGEIDWAFF.

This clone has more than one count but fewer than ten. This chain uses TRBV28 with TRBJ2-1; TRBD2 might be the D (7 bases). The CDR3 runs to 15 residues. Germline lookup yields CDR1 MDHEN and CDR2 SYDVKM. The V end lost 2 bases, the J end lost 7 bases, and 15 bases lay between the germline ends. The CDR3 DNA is TGTGCCAGCAGTTTAGGCACAAGGGGGGGAAATGAGCAGTTCTTC. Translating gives CASSLGTRGGNEQFF.

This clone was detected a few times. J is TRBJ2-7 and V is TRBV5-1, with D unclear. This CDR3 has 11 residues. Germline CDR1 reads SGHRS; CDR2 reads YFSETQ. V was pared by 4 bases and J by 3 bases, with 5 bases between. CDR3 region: CASSADYEQYF. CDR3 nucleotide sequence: TGCGCCAGCAGCGCCGACTACGAGCAGTACTTC.

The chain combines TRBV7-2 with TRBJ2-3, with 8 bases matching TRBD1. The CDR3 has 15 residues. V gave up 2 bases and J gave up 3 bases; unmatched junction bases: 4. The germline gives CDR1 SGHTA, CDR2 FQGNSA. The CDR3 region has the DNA TGTGCCAGCAGCTTACAGGGGGCTACGACAGATACGCAGTATTTT. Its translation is CASSLQGATTDTQYF.

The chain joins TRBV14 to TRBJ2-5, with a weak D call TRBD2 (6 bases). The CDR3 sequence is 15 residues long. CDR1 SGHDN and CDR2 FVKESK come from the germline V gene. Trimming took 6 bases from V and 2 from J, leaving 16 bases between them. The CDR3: CASSLAVRWQETQYF. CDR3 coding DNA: TGTGCCAGCAGTTTAGCGGTTCGATGGCAAGAGACCCAGTACTTC.

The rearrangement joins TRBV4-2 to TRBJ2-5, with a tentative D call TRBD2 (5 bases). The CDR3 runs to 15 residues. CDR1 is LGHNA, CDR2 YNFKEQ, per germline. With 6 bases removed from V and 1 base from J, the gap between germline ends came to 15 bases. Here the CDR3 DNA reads TGTGCCAGCAGAAAAGGACTTGGGGTCCAAGAGACCCAGTACTTC. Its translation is CASRKGLGVQETQYF.

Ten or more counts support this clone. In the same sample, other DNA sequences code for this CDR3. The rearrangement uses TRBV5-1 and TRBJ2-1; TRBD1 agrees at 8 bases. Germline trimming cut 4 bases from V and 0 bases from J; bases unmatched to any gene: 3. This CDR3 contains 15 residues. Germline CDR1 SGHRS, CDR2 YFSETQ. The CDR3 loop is CASSQGQGSYNEQFF. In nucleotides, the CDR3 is TGCGCCAGCAGCCAAGGACAGGGCTCCTACAATGAGCAGTTCTTC.

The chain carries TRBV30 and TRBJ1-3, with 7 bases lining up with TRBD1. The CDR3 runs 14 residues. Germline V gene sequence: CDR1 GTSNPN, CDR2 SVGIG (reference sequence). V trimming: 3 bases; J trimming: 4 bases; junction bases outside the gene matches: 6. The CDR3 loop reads CAWRGRDRGNTIYF. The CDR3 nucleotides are TGTGCCTGGAGAGGTCGGGACAGAGGAAACACCATATATTTT.

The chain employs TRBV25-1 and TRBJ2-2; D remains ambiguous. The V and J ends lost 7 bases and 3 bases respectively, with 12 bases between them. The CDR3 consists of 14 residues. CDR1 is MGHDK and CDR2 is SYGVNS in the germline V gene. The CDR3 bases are TGTGCCAGCACCCACACCGCGGACACCGGGGAGCTGTTTTTT. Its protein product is CASTHTADTGELFF.